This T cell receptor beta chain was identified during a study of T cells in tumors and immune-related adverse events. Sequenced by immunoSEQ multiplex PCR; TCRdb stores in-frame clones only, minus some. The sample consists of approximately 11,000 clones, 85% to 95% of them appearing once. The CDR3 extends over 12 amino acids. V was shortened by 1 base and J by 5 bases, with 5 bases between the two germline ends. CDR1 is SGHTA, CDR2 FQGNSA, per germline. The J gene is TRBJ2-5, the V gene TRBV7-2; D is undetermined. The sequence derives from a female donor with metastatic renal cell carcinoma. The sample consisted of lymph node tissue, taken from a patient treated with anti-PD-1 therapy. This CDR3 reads CASSLVWETQYF. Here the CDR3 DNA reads TGTGCCAGCAGCTTAGTATGGGAGACCCAGTACTTC.